Each of the 19 T cell receptor beta chains below was sequenced from the same sample in a study of untreated major depressive disorder. Study-wide findings and caveats: Compared with controls, depressed patients showed more TRBV05-01 (Vbeta 5.1) usage in CD4+ T cells.

The repertoire was sequenced with immunoSEQ multiplex PCR; TCRdb's copy has only in-frame clones and lacks some. The sample shows under 20,000 clones, about 92% of them seen only once. No antigen has been identified for these receptors. The sequenced sample consisted of CD4+ T cells from PBMCs. These receptors originate from a woman aged 40 to 50 with major depressive disorder.

J is TRBJ2-7 and V is TRBV5-1; 7 bases match TRBD1. CDR3 length: 13 residues. V trimming: 2 bases; J trimming: 3 bases; junction bases outside the gene matches: 2. The germline CDR1 and CDR2 sequences are SGHRS and YFSETQ. CDR3 DNA: TGCGCCAGCAGCTTCCGACAGGGCTACGAGCAGTACGTC. Translation: CASSFRQGYEQYV.

In its sample, this clone was seen once. V gene TRBV5-1 combines with J gene TRBJ2-5; D possibly corresponds to TRBD2 (7 bases). V was pared by 2 bases and J by 5 bases, with 13 bases between. The germline CDR1 and CDR2 sequences are SGHRS and YFSETQ. The CDR3 is 14 amino acids. The CDR3 is CASSLRGAGETQYF. The CDR3 DNA is TGCGCCAGCAGCTTACGGGGGGCCGGGGAGACCCAGTACTTC.

J is TRBJ1-1 and V is TRBV9, with unresolved D. Germline values: CDR1 SGDLS, CDR2 YYNGEE. The V and J ends lost 3 bases and 4 bases respectively, with 10 bases between them. This CDR3 is 13 amino acids long. The CDR3, as DNA: TGTGCCAGCAGCGCCTTCGCGGGCACTGAAGCTTTCTTT. Its translation: CASSAFAGTEAFF. The full variable domain, completed using reference TRBV9 and TRBJ1-1, is DSGVTQTPKHLITATGQRVTLRCSPRSGDLSVYWYQQSLDQGLQFLIQYYNGEERAKGNILERFSAQQFPDLHSELNLSSLELGDSALYFCASSAFAGTEAFFGQGTRLTVV.

The chain couples TRBV4-3 to TRBJ2-7; 7 bases map to TRBD2. Germline CDR1 is LGHNA and CDR2 is YSLEER. V dropped 4 bases and J dropped 3; count of bases not matched to a gene: 12. The CDR3 length is 16 residues. As DNA, the CDR3 is TGCGCCAGCAGCCCAAAAGGCGGGAGAGGCTACTACGAGCAGTACGTC. It codes for CASSPKGGRGYYEQYV.

The table lists this clone with a count of one. The CDR3 coding sequence is TGTGCCAGCAGTGGGGGGAGGAGCTACACCTTC. Encoded protein: CASSGGRSYTF. The J gene is TRBJ1-2, the V gene TRBV25-1; weak D call: TRBD1 (5 bases). This CDR3 comprises 11 residues. Trimming left V 4 bases short and J 9 bases short, with 9 bases between. Germline assignment: CDR1 MGHDK and CDR2 SYGVNS.

J is TRBJ2-3 and V is TRBV5-1; D possibly corresponds to TRBD2 (6 bases). Trimming cost V 2 bases and J 2 bases, with 9 bases left between them. The CDR3 spans 14 residues. From germline, CDR1 is SGHRS and CDR2 YFSETQ. CDR3 in DNA: TGCGCCAGCAGCTTTGGGGGGATCACAGATACGCAGTATTTT. Protein: CASSFGGITDTQYF. Using reference TRBV5-1 and TRBJ2-3 for the parts outside the CDR3, the full variable domain is KAGVTQTPRYLIKTRGQQVTLSCSPISGHRSVSWYQQTPGQGLQFLFEYFSETQRNKGNFPGRFSGRQFSNSRSEMNVSTLELGDSALYLCASSFGGITDTQYFGPGTRLTVL.

CDR3 in amino acids: CASSQEGLADNQPQHF. The CDR3 DNA is TGCGCCAGCAGCCAAGAGGGCCTCGCGGACAATCAGCCCCAGCATTTT. This chain joins TRBV4-1 and TRBJ1-5, with D unclear. Germline V gene sequence: CDR1 MGHRA, CDR2 YSYEKL. V lost 0 bases and J lost 3, with 12 bases in between. The CDR3 runs to 16 residues.

The V and J genes are TRBV29-1 and TRBJ2-5; 10 bases are a match to TRBD1. Unmatched junction bases numbered 5, after V lost 6 bases and J lost 4 bases. Germline V gene lookup returns CDR1 SQVTM and CDR2 ANQGSEA. There are 13 residues in the CDR3. CDR3 in amino acids: CSVGQGIGETQYF. CDR3 DNA: TGCAGCGTGGGACAGGGGATCGGAGAGACCCAGTACTTC.

This sequence joins TRBV5-1 and TRBJ2-3, with D uncertain. Looked up from germline, CDR1 is SGHRS and CDR2 is YFSETQ. The CDR3 totals 16 residues. Trimming cost V 4 bases and J 5 bases, with 20 bases left between them. Written as DNA, the CDR3 is TGCGCCAGCAGCCTGGACGGAAGAACAGTCTTAGATACGCAGTATTTT. Translating it yields CASSLDGRTVLDTQYF.

As concerns this clone: The germline gene is not matched at one end of the junction; a read error may be the cause. The chain employs TRBV6-1 and TRBJ2-3, with 8 nucleotides matching TRBD2. Germline loops: CDR1 MNHNS, CDR2 SASEGT. The CDR3 length is 14 residues. CDR3 region: CASSERTSRDTQYF. Written as DNA, the CDR3 is TGTGCCAGCAGTGAAAGGACTAGCAGAGATACGCAGTATTTT.

V and J are TRBV30 and TRBJ1-1; D is unresolved. The CDR3 runs to 15 residues. The germline gives CDR1 GTSNPN, CDR2 SVGIG (reference sequence). V was pared by 0 bases and J by 4 bases, with 15 bases between. The CDR3 protein is CAWSVPSATGTEAFF. The CDR3 nucleotides read TGTGCCTGGAGTGTTCCCAGTGCGACGGGCACTGAAGCTTTCTTT.

The chain uses TRBV4-3 and TRBJ2-2, with no clear D. The V end lost 3 bases, the J end lost 7 bases, and 12 bases lay between the germline ends. The CDR3 is made up of 14 amino acids. From germline, CDR1 is LGHNA and CDR2 YSLEER. The DNA of the CDR3 is TGCGCCAGCAGCCAGGATGTGTCGAGCGGGGAGCTGTTTTTT. Protein product: CASSQDVSSGELFF.

The J gene is TRBJ1-2, the V gene TRBV2, with TRBD1 matching over 9 bases. Germline lookup yields CDR1 SNHLY and CDR2 FYNNEI. This CDR3 has 14 amino acids. Unmatched junction bases numbered 4, after V lost 4 bases and J lost 4 bases. CDR3 coding DNA: TGTGCCAGCAGTGGACAGGGGGTAACCTATGGCTACACCTTC. Protein product: CASSGQGVTYGYTF.

The rearrangement links TRBV7-9 to TRBJ2-7, with D possibly called TRBD1 or TRBD2 (6 bases each). The CDR3 totals 15 residues. Trimming left V 1 base short and J 6 bases short, with 16 bases between. Germline CDR1 SEHNR, CDR2 FQNEAQ (reference sequence). The CDR3: CASSLEGDGGSEQYV. CDR3 DNA sequence: TGTGCCAGCAGCTTAGAGGGGGACGGGGGCAGCGAGCAGTACGTC.

This chain uses TRBV6-1 with TRBJ1-5, with a tentative D call TRBD1 (5 bases). V was clipped by 4 bases and J by 3 bases, with 10 bases between them. The germline V gene has CDR1 MNHNS and CDR2 SASEGT. This CDR3 comprises 14 residues. The CDR3 nucleotides are TGTGCCAGCAGTGCGGGACTTTTCAATCAGCCCCAGCATTTT. It specifies CASSAGLFNQPQHF.

The V gene is TRBV4-1, the J gene TRBJ2-5, with D unclear. Per germline, CDR1 MGHRA and CDR2 YSYEKL. The CDR3 consists of 13 residues. V was pared by 4 bases and J by 5 bases, with 11 bases between. The DNA of the CDR3 is TGCGCCAGCAGCCTCGGTAGCCGGGAGACCCAGTACTTC. Its protein product is CASSLGSRETQYF.

The genes are TRBV18 and TRBJ1-1; 7 bases fit TRBD1. The germline V gene has CDR1 KGHSH and CDR2 LQKENI. V was pared by 3 bases and J by 10 bases, with 5 bases of the junction left unmatched. There are 12 residues in the CDR3. Here the CDR3 DNA reads TGTGCCAGCTCACCCCAGGGGGAACGAGCTTTCTTT. Translating gives CASSPQGERAFF. Drawing the rest from reference TRBV18 and TRBJ1-1, the complete variable domain is NAGVMQNPRHLVRRRGQEARLRCSPMKGHSHVYWYRQLPEEGLKFMVYLQKENIIDESGMPKERFSAEFPKEGPSILRIQQVVRGDSAAYFCASSPQGERAFFGQGTRLTVV.

The genes are TRBV11-2 and TRBJ2-2; D call uncertain. Trimming cost V 0 bases and J 0 bases, with 5 bases left between them. Germline values: CDR1 SGHAT, CDR2 FQNNGV. The CDR3 sequence is 15 residues long. The CDR3 nucleotides are TGTGCCAGCAGCTTAGAGCGCTCGAACACCGGGGAGCTGTTTTTT. Its protein is CASSLERSNTGELFF. The full variable domain, rest sourced from reference TRBV11-2 and TRBJ2-2, is EAGVAQSPRYKIIEKRQSVAFWCNPISGHATLYWYQQILGQGPKLLIQFQNNGVVDDSQLPKDRFSAERLKGVDSTLKIQPAKLEDSAVYLCASSLERSNTGELFFGEGSRLTVL.

This chain uses TRBV29-1 with TRBJ1-6, with D possibly TRBD1 on 5 matching bases. Deletions cut 6 bases from V and 7 bases from J, with 10 bases between. The CDR3 contains 12 residues. Germline V gene data show CDR1 as SQVTM and CDR2 as ANQGSEA. The CDR3 coding sequence is TGCAGCGTGGGCTGGGGGAATTCACCCCTCCACTTT. Protein sequence: CSVGWGNSPLHF.